This T cell receptor beta chain emerged from a study of cytomegalovirus exposure and HLA in healthy donors (dated by TCRdb to the late 2010s). At the level of the whole study: An earlier analysis of fewer than 750 of the donors reported 276 Gb of sequence data and around 100 million unique TCR beta sequences obtained from around 170 million T cells. An early release that covered roughly 600 HLA-typed donors contained approximately 300 gigabases of sequencing data and about 84 million unique TCR sequences. Of the roughly 400 genotyped donors, roughly 85% fell in the genetic ancestry cluster associated with self-reported Caucasian donors. The aim of the study was to test whether cataloging public T cell receptors could identify signatures of past pathogen exposure. The study profiled the T cell repertoires of 500 to 800 subjects by immunosequencing and related them to cytomegalovirus serostatus. A separate validation cohort of 100 to 150 different subjects was used in addition to the 666-subject first cohort. The study combined high-throughput TCR immunosequencing, statistical association of individual TCRs with disease status, and machine learning to predict cytomegalovirus infection status. In a later analysis, previously published TCR beta repertoires from fewer than 750 donors were re-analyzed and high-resolution HLA genotyping was added so that TCR occurrence patterns could be studied. Rather than drawing on any new phenotypic data, the later analysis identified candidate immune exposures from TCR beta sequences and the way those sequences occurred across donors. An earlier analysis of more than 450 of the donors used high-throughput TCR beta sequencing to judge whether each TCR beta V gene segment behaved as functional or pseudogenic. Donor age, sex, ethnicity and CMV serostatus were compiled alongside the repertoire data. In a later genetic analysis, genome-wide SNP genotypes for about 55% of the roughly 670 donors were used, and that subset was treated as a discovery cohort. All discovery cohort repertoires had been generated using a single sequencing platform. Both class I and class II loci were covered by HLA typing, at four-digit resolution. Typing coverage varied by locus: 629-630 donors for A, B, C, DRB1 and DQB1; 522 for DQA1; approximately 610 for DPA1; fewer than 480 for DPB1. About five DR-DQ haplotypes were treated as single units for association and clustering because of strong linkage in the cohort. Among roughly 400 genotyped donors of the cohort, an average of roughly 240,000 unique TCR beta nucleotide sequences were sequenced per donor, around 18% of them non-productive.

Of note for this clone: The antigen this receptor binds is unknown. The sample holds no much larger clone one base away, and base qualities are not on file.

Via the germline V gene (reference sequence), CDR1 is LNHDA and CDR2 SQIVND. The germline V end is reduced by 4 bases and the J end by 2 bases; junction bases left unmatched: 25. The CDR3 spans 21 residues, from the cysteine through the phenylalanine. Here the CDR3 DNA is all that survives: 63 bases in frame from base 1. In total, about 650 healthy bone marrow donors made up the cohort. At the time of sampling, every cohort member was nominally healthy, though immune exposures that went unrecorded were likely present. The donor was CMV seropositive and belonged to the group of about 290 seropositive cohort members. Each donor provided a peripheral blood sample, and peripheral blood mononuclear cells were used for TCR beta sequencing. The Qiagen DNeasy Blood Extraction Kit was used to extract genomic DNA from the blood cell samples. The paper as a whole reports these results and caveats: A further reported finding was that TCR beta sequences accurately predicted the HLA-A and HLA-B alleles for most subjects in the first cohort. Because HLA typing was missing for some donors at each locus, association tests included only the typed subset. Correlated functional status among segregating V segments might be attributable to linkage disequilibrium, but an unknown experimental factor could not be ruled out. Compared with equally common non-associated chains, HLA-associated TCR beta chains in a later analysis were more clonally expanded and had lower generation probabilities. An earlier analysis of some 560 of the donors showed that most TCR beta V segments appeared in productive rearrangements either about 90% or about 30% of the time, which broadly matched IMGT annotations. In this cohort, only TCR beta chains were sequenced, and detectable features were limited by the absence of alpha or paired-chain data. In a later analysis, several top co-occurrence clusters were reported to appear linked to parvovirus B19, influenza, CMV and Epstein-Barr virus. According to the authors, the approach could potentially be generalized to other disease states and immunological phenotypes. Because counts were too low, roughly 16 rarely observed V segments, including chromosome 9 orphons, were left out of the earlier analysis of 500 to 750 of the donors. The classifier was reported to diagnose cytomegalovirus status with high specificity and sensitivity in both the original and validation cohorts. Some IMGT-functional V segments, including TRBV6-2 and TRBV6-3, could not be told apart with the 87-base-pair reads, so those segments were excluded. In vitro tests confirmed that a few of the cytomegalovirus-associated TCR beta chains recognize cytomegalovirus antigens. In a later genetic analysis, fewer N-insertions in productive TCRs were reported among donors in an Asian-associated ancestry cluster than the roughly 700-donor mean. Immune exposure information for the cohort was limited to CMV serostatus. In a later analysis, the rate of TCR association differed among HLA loci, with DRB1 alleles having the most associated TCRs and HLA-C alleles having the fewest. Assigning TCR associations to individual alleles was difficult when HLA alleles, especially DR and DQ, strongly co-occurred. A cluster of highly shared sequence variants was judged likely to be a technical artifact of the sequencing pipeline. At a false discovery rate of 0.05, a later analysis linked 16,951 TCR beta sequences to specific HLA alleles. Most TCR sequences were observed very rarely across donors, whereas some public TCRs were present in many individuals. V-gene and J-gene trimming of TCR beta chains was associated with a missense DCLRE1C variant in a later genetic analysis, and the association was replicated in an independent cohort. A later analysis found that most CMV-associated TCR beta chains appeared HLA-restricted, with HLA associations seemingly driven largely by CMV exposure. The study listed 164 TCR beta chains as associated with cytomegalovirus. Presence/absence analyses assumed roughly uniform sequencing depth across donors, an assumption that may not hold.

Libraries were prepared through the immunoSEQ multiplex PCR assay. The multiplex PCR relied on a mix of 60 forward primers for TCR Vbeta segments and 13 reverse primers for TCR Jbeta segments. Amplification of the CDR3 region of rearranged TCR beta genes was performed with a multiplex PCR assay on genomic DNA. The amplified TCR beta libraries were sequenced on the Illumina HiSeq System as 87-base-pair reads. On the authors' methods: Across the roughly 600 repertoires, a later analysis counted 80 million or so unique TCR beta chains, 9.5 million to 13 million of which were shared by at least two donors. Raw reads were error-corrected and collapsed into unique sequences by a nearest-neighbor algorithm in which closely related sequences were merged to remove PCR and sequencing errors. V, D and J gene segments were assigned by aligning CDR3 sequences to IMGT reference sequences. For a sequence to be retained, at least a six-nucleotide match to both a V gene segment and a J gene segment was required. A rearrangement counted as productive if the CDR3 had no stop codons and remained in frame with V and J, and every other rearrangement counted as non-productive. Following IMGT convention, CDR3 was defined as the stretch from the second conserved V-encoded cysteine up to the conserved J-encoded phenylalanine. The earlier analysis of about 560 of the donors excluded any sequence lacking an unambiguous match to a single V gene segment. An earlier analysis of 500 to 600 of the donors classified V segments as functional when productive rearrangements were above 56.7% and as segregating when the standard deviation between donors was above 5%. A statistical classification framework was developed to diagnose cytomegalovirus status using the catalog of TCR beta chain sequences. V and J gene assignment, in a later analysis, came from comparing TCR nucleotide sequences with IMGT/GENE-DB human TR gene sequences. In a later analysis, CDR3 sequences and most-parsimonious VDJ recombination scenarios were assigned using the TCRdist pipeline. In a later analysis, every TCR beta chain was defined by the combination of its CDR3 amino acid sequence and its V-gene family, and reads without a unique V-gene family were dropped. To address suspected cross-contamination and a sequencing artifact, a later analysis removed over 500 highly shared, low-generation-probability nucleotide sequences. A later analysis calculated a clonal expansion index for each public chain from normalized within-repertoire ranks of inferred template counts. Generation probabilities in a later analysis came from a VDJ recombination model fitted to out-of-frame rearrangements, and those results were checked against IGoR. In a later analysis, hypergeometric tests were used to score TCR-TCR, TCR-HLA and TCR-CMV co-occurrence, with a repertoire-size bias correction applied to TCR pairs. A later analysis estimated false discovery rates by permuting HLA or CMV assignments 20 times. A later analysis grouped co-occurring TCRs with DBSCAN, adding TCRdist sequence similarity when clustering within HLA-allele-positive subsets. Repertoires with fewer than 30,000 or more than 120,000 public chains were left out of co-occurrence clustering, as were about 5 repertoires with anomalous nucleotide sharing. TCRdb mirrors the immuneACCESS table, restricted to in-frame sequences. Some clones are absent from its copies; in checked studies, under half trace to an unresolved V gene, and the reason for the others is unknown. For V, J and clone size, that table is used; D and trimming come from the DNA. Across this sample there are about 120,000 clones, with 81% seen only once. The ten top clones hold more than 3% of the sample.

This TCR derives from a man aged 18-30 years in good health and CMV-seropositive. Specimen: PBMCs. The chain was built from TRBV19 and TRBJ1-1, with 7 bases aligning to TRBD1. In nucleotide form, the sequence is TGTGCCAGTAGTACCCCCCGCAGGACGCAATTAACCAGGGGGTTTAACACTGAAGCTTTCTTT. This encodes CASSTPRRTQLTRGFNTEAFF. Where the CDR3 stops, the reference TRBV19 and TRBJ1-1 genes take over; the full variable domain is DGGITQSPKYLFRKEGQNVTLSCEQNLNHDAMYWYRQDPGQGLRLIYYSQIVNDFQKGDIAEGYSVSREKKESFPLTVTSAQKNPTAFYLCASSTPRRTQLTRGFNTEAFFGQGTRLTVV.